This T cell receptor beta chain was retrieved from a study of OX40 agonist ivuxolimab in advanced cancers. Study background: Patients took ivuxolimab, an agonistic anti-OX40 (CD134) antibody.

Systemic immunosuppression or a history of autoimmune disease excluded patients. Germline values: CDR1 SGDLS, CDR2 YYNGEE. The CDR3 extends over 13 amino acids. Trimming left V 3 bases short and J 3 bases short, with 10 bases between. The method was immunoSEQ multiplex PCR; TCRdb's version includes in-frame clones alone and lacks a portion of them. Here the sample spans about 79,000 clones, around 85% being singletons. On this clone itself: What it binds is unknown.

Overall study findings and caveats: Expanded clones were, on average, more numerous in CD8+ T cells than in CD4+.

The sequence was collected from an adult with an advanced solid tumor such as melanoma, head and neck, liver or kidney cancer. The rearrangement links TRBV9 to TRBJ2-7, with D uncertain. This specimen consisted of CD4+ or CD8+ T cells sorted from blood, obtained in a trial of the OX40 agonist ivuxolimab. This CDR3 reads CASSGLYDYEQYF. CDR3 coding DNA: TGTGCCAGCAGCGGCCTATATGACTACGAGCAGTACTTC.